The 32 T cell receptor beta chains below come from one sample, sequenced in a study of T cells in Graves' hyperthyroidism and ophthalmopathy. It was RNA transcripts that yielded the amplified TCR beta CDR3 regions. Using the HTBI primer set, a first-round RT-PCR was run on the TCR CDR3. TCRdb reprocessed the multiplex PCR reads via MiXCR and lists one record per CDR3 protein. This sample has fewer than 750,000 distinct CDR3 sequences, with 40% to 55% found just once. The specimen was peripheral blood or thyroid tissue (not recorded which). These receptors were obtained from a woman between 18 and 29 years old with Graves' hyperthyroidism.

This clonotype was counted ten times or more. V is TRBV29-1 and J is TRBJ1-1, with D possibly TRBD1 on 6 matching bases. The CDR3 extends over 11 amino acids. The V gene lost 5 bases and the J gene lost 8 bases, with 12 bases spanning the gap. Looked up from germline, CDR1 is SQVTM and CDR2 is ANQGSEA. In DNA form, the CDR3 reads TGCAGCGTTACCGTAACAGGGGAAGCTTTCTTT. Residues: CSVTVTGEAFF.

This clonotype was picked up many times. This rearrangement joins TRBV20-1 to TRBJ1-5; D unresolved. The CDR3 length is 14 residues. CDR1 DFQATT and CDR2 SNEGSKA come from the germline V gene (reference sequence). V lost 4 bases to trimming and J lost 0 bases, with 10 bases between them. The CDR3 DNA reads as TGCAGTGCTATTAAAGGGAATAGCAATCAGCCCCAGCATTTT. It yields the protein CSAIKGNSNQPQHF.

The V call is TRBV20-1, the J call TRBJ1-1; tentative D call: TRBD1 (5 bases). V lost 0 bases, J lost 10 bases, and 9 bases lay in between. The length of the CDR3 is 11 residues. CDR1 is DFQATT and CDR2 is SNEGSKA in the germline V gene (reference sequence). CDR3 sequence (DNA): TGCAGTGCTAGAGAGGCAGGGACAGCTTTCTTT. Protein: CSAREAGTAFF.

This chain joins TRBV29-1 and TRBJ2-7; 8 positions agree with TRBD1. V lost 7 bases, J lost 6 bases, and 8 bases stayed unmatched. The CDR3 is 12 amino acids. CDR1 is SQVTM and CDR2 is ANQGSEA in the germline V gene. The CDR3 loop is CSARQGQGEQYF. CDR3 sequence (DNA): TGCAGCGCTAGACAGGGGCAGGGCGAGCAGTACTTC.

The J gene is TRBJ2-7, the V gene TRBV20-1, with 9 bases lining up with TRBD1. The CDR3 sequence is 12 residues long. The germline gives CDR1 DFQATT, CDR2 SNEGSKA (reference sequence). CDR3 protein: CSLWGQGYEQYF. The CDR3 DNA is TGCAGCCTATGGGGACAGGGCTACGAGCAGTACTTC.

The chain couples TRBV5-5 to TRBJ2-5; D could derive from TRBD1 or TRBD2 (5 bases each). The germline V gene encodes CDR1 SGHKS and CDR2 YYEKEE (reference sequence). The V end lost 4 bases, the J end lost 6 bases, and 22 bases lay between the germline ends. The CDR3 covers 16 residues. CDR3 DNA: TGTGCCAGCAGCGACGGCGCCTCGGGACGGATGAAGACCCAGTACTTC. Amino acids: CASSDGASGRMKTQYF. The variable domain in full, with the rest retrieved from reference TRBV5-5 and TRBJ2-5, is DAGVTQSPTHLIKTRGQQVTLRCSPISGHKSVSWYQQVLGQGPQFIFQYYEKEERGRGNFPDRFSARQFPNYSSELNVNALLLGDSALYLCASSDGASGRMKTQYFGPGTRLLVL.

This clonotype was detected only a few times. The CDR3 here is CASSLGEEKPQHF. CDR3 sequence (DNA): TGTGCCAGCAGTTTGGGGGAAGAAAAACCCCAGCATTTT. The chain recombines TRBV12-3 or TRBV12-4 with TRBJ1-5; a weak D match, TRBD1 (5 bases). The CDR3 sequence is 13 residues long. Trimming pared 3 bases from V and 10 bases from J, leaving 13 bases between.

Remarks on this clonotype: This may come from a read error, since a much larger clone is one base off. V is TRBV6-1 and J is TRBJ1-6; 8 positions match TRBD1. The CDR3 totals 16 residues. CDR1 is MNHNS, CDR2 SASEGT, per germline. The CDR3 here is CANSYSGTGGTSPLHF. CDR3 nucleotides: TGTGCCAACAGTTACTCTGGGACAGGCGGTACTTCACCCCTCCACTTT.

This clonotype was recorded many times. The V and J genes are TRBV24-1 and TRBJ1-2; D is perhaps TRBD1 (5 bases). The CDR3 spans 14 residues. Per the germline V gene, CDR1 is KGHDR and CDR2 is SFDVKD. V was cut by 4 bases and J by 2 bases, with 10 bases left in between. The CDR3 DNA is TGTGCCACCAGTGAAGCAGGACAAAACTATGGCTACACCTTC. Translation gives CATSEAGQNYGYTF.

This clonotype was observed a few times. The chain has TRBV7-6 and TRBJ2-7, with D perhaps matching TRBD1 or TRBD2 (6 bases each). V was shortened by 8 bases and J by 7 bases, with 21 bases between the two germline ends. Germline V gene sequence: CDR1 SGHVS, CDR2 FNYEAQ. CDR3 length: 14 amino acids. CDR3 sequence (DNA): TGTGCCAGCTCACCACCCAAGGGGGGAAGTGAGCAGTACTTC. Amino acids: CASSPPKGGSEQYF.

The chain carries TRBV12-3 or TRBV12-4 and TRBJ2-7; 8 bases match TRBD1. The CDR3 loop spans 14 amino acids. V was pared by 5 bases and J by 6 bases, with 9 bases of the junction left unmatched. The CDR3, as DNA: TGTGCCAGCAGTGAATCCCGGACAGGGCCCGAGCAGTACTTC. Translating gives CASSESRTGPEQYF.

This rearrangement joins TRBV7-9 to TRBJ2-5, with 10 bases identical to TRBD1. CDR3 size: 13 residues. CDR1 is SEHNR, CDR2 FQNEAQ, per germline (reference sequence). V shed 5 bases and J 9 bases; nucleotides not matched to a gene: 6. The CDR3 loop is CASSPGQGTPQYF. The DNA for the CDR3 is TGTGCCAGCAGCCCGGGACAGGGGACGCCCCAGTACTTC.

This clonotype was counted at least ten times. The rearrangement links TRBV12-3 or TRBV12-4 to TRBJ2-7; TRBD1 is a possible D gene (7 bases). The CDR3 has 12 residues. V was cut by 5 bases and J by 6 bases, with 11 bases left in between. CDR3 in amino acids: CASSTRGAEQYF. CDR3 sequence (DNA): TGTGCCAGCAGTACCAGGGGGGCCGAGCAGTACTTC.

In this sample, this clonotype turned up many times. The chain uses TRBV20-1 and TRBJ1-2, with TRBD1 identical over 7 bases. CDR3 length: 13 residues. The J segment lost 2 bases and the V segment lost 6 bases, leaving 6 bases of the junction unmatched. CDR1 is DFQATT, CDR2 SNEGSKA, per germline (reference sequence). The CDR3 spells CSANDRANYGYTF. The CDR3 region has the DNA TGCAGTGCCAATGACAGGGCCAACTATGGCTACACCTTC.

Note on this clonotype: A much larger clone sits a single nucleotide away, making a read error possible. The chain combines TRBV9 with TRBJ2-7, with D uncertain. Trimming shortened V by 5 bases and J by 3 bases, and 12 bases separated the two germline ends. Germline lookup yields CDR1 SGDLS and CDR2 YYNGEE. This CDR3 has 13 residues. For the CDR3, the DNA is TGTGCCAGCAGTGCAGCTCCCCTCTACGAGCAGTACTTC. This gives the protein CASSAAPLYEQYF. The full variable domain, completed using reference TRBV9 and TRBJ2-7, is DSGVTQTPKHLITATGQRVTLRCSPRSGDLSVYWYQQSLDQGLQFLIQYYNGEERAKGNILERFSAQQFPDLHSELNLSSLELGDSALYFCASSAAPLYEQYFGPGTRLTVT.

About this clonotype itself: No conserved phenylalanine or tryptophan ends this CDR3, so it is likely a read error. V gene TRBV10-3 combines with J gene TRBJ1-1, with D perhaps matching TRBD1 (5 bases). V lost 9 bases, J lost 0 bases, and 17 bases lay in between. The germline CDR1 and CDR2 sequences are ENHRY and SYGVKD. The CDR3 length is 15 residues. The CDR3 region is CAISDRNTMNTEAFS. CDR3 DNA: TGTGCCATTTCCGACAGAAACACTATGAACACTGAAGCTTTCTCT.

This clonotype turned up a few times. This sequence joins TRBV10-3 and TRBJ2-3; possibly TRBD2 for D (5 bases). This CDR3 spans 14 amino acids. Germline V gene data show CDR1 as ENHRY and CDR2 as SYGVKD. Between the trimmed V and J ends, which lost 8 bases and 1 base, there was a span of 13 bases. This CDR3 reads CAIARLSGTDTQYF. The CDR3 coding sequence is TGTGCCATCGCAAGACTATCTGGCACAGATACGCAGTATTTT.

In this sample, this clonotype turned up many times. The chain links TRBV11-2 to TRBJ1-2; 7 bases match TRBD1. The CDR3 length is 14 residues. CDR1 and CDR2 (germline): SGHAT, FQNNGV. The V gene end was trimmed by 4 bases and the J gene end by 9 bases; junction bases not matched to a gene: 11. CDR3 sequence reads: CASSYMGQLGSYTF. The CDR3 DNA reads TGTGCCAGCAGCTATATGGGACAGTTGGGTAGCTACACCTTC.

The chain uses TRBV24-1 and TRBJ2-7, with a possible D match to TRBD1 (5 bases). The V gene's germline CDR1 is KGHDR and CDR2 SFDVKD. V gave up 5 bases and J gave up 7 bases, with 20 bases separating them. The CDR3 spans 15 residues. The CDR3 DNA follows: TGTGCCACCAGTGTCAGCTATAGTTGGGGCGATGAGCAGTACTTC. Translation gives CATSVSYSWGDEQYF.

V gene TRBV10-3 combines with J gene TRBJ1-1; D is unclear. V shed 3 bases and J shed 4 bases, with 15 bases lying between them. Germline CDR1 ENHRY, CDR2 SYGVKD. This CDR3 contains 15 residues. CDR3 in DNA: TGTGCCATCAGTGACTATAGCGGGAGTAGCACTGAAGCTTTCTTT. Residues: CAISDYSGSSTEAFF.

Ten or more counts support this clonotype. This chain joins TRBV7-2 and TRBJ1-2; D is perhaps TRBD1 (6 bases). Germline loops: CDR1 SGHTA, CDR2 FQGNSA. The V end was cut by 5 bases, the J end by 6 bases, with 28 bases between. The CDR3 is made up of 18 amino acids. For the CDR3, the DNA is TGTGCCAGCAGCCCGTTTTACCCTTTGACAGGAAATAAAAATGGCTACACCTTC. Amino acids: CASSPFYPLTGNKNGYTF. Variable domain in full (rest from reference TRBV7-2 and TRBJ1-2): GAGVSQSPSNKVTEKGKDVELRCDPISGHTALYWYRQSLGQGLEFLIYFQGNSAPDKSGLPSDRFSAERTGGSVSTLTIQRTQQEDSAVYLCASSPFYPLTGNKNGYTFGSGTRLTVV.

This sequence joins TRBV15 and TRBJ1-5; D is perhaps TRBD1 (6 bases). CDR3 size: 14 residues. Germline V gene lookup returns CDR1 LNHNV and CDR2 YYDKDF (reference sequence). Trimming removed 1 base at V and 8 bases at J, with 12 bases between. CDR3 region: CATSRGTDRKPQHF. The DNA for the CDR3 is TGTGCCACCAGCAGAGGCACCGACAGGAAGCCCCAGCATTTT.

The gene calls are TRBV7-2 and TRBJ2-2, with TRBD1 identical over 7 bases. This CDR3 is built from 12 residues. CDR1 SGHTA and CDR2 FQGNSA come from the germline V gene. Trimming removed 5 bases from V and 8 bases from J; junction bases left unmatched: 2. The DNA for the CDR3 is TGTGCCAGCAGCCGACAGGGTGGGGAGCTGTTTTTT. This translates into CASSRQGGELFF.

The table lists this clonotype with a count of one. The chain employs TRBV12-3 or TRBV12-4 and TRBJ1-3; D possibly corresponds to TRBD1 (5 bases). Trimming removed 7 bases from V and 4 bases from J, with 20 bases in between. The CDR3 runs 16 residues. The CDR3 bases are TGTGCCAGCACCTTAGGGATTACAGGCGGGGGAAACACCATATATTTT. It codes for CASTLGITGGGNTIYF.

J is TRBJ2-7 and V is TRBV20-1; 8 nucleotides align to TRBD2. The V gene's germline CDR1 is DFQATT and CDR2 SNEGSKA (reference sequence). The ends lost 7 bases at V and 0 bases at J; junction bases unmatched: 11. The CDR3 consists of 15 residues. The CDR3 DNA sequence: TGCAGTGTAAGACTAGCGAGAGCACCCTCCTACGAGCAGTACTTC. Translation: CSVRLARAPSYEQYF.

The V call is TRBV27, the J call TRBJ1-2; 9 nucleotides align to TRBD1. Looked up from germline, CDR1 is MNHEY and CDR2 is SMNVEV (reference sequence). V lost 2 bases to trimming and J lost 7 bases; unmatched junction nucleotides: 5. CDR3 length: 14 residues. CDR3 protein: CASSLQGTGFGYTF. The CDR3 DNA reads as TGTGCCAGCAGTTTACAGGGGACAGGGTTTGGCTACACCTTC.

This clonotype has ten or more counts. The V and J genes are TRBV2 and TRBJ2-5; maybe TRBD2 (6 bases). CDR3 length: 12 amino acids. Germline lookup yields CDR1 SNHLY and CDR2 FYNNEI. Trimming left V 11 bases short and J 1 base short, with 11 bases between. The CDR3 bases are TGTGCCGGAGGGCCACTCCAAGAGACCCAGTACTTC. Amino acids: CAGGPLQETQYF.

CDR3 loop: CSVGVAGVGEQYF. CDR3 sequence (DNA): TGCAGCGTCGGGGTAGCGGGAGTGGGGGAGCAGTACTTC. The chain uses TRBV29-1 and TRBJ2-7; 9 bases are a match to TRBD2. Germline V CDR1 and CDR2: SQVTM, ANQGSEA. This CDR3 has 13 residues. With 6 bases clipped from V and 7 bases from J, the junction kept 10 bases outside the gene matches.

The rearrangement joins TRBV19 to TRBJ2-1; D is possibly TRBD2 (5 bases). In germline, CDR1 is LNHDA, CDR2 SQIVND (reference sequence). The CDR3 totals 15 residues. The V end lost 1 base, the J end lost 3 bases, and 10 bases lay between the germline ends. The CDR3 reads CASSIAEDFYNEQFF. For the CDR3, the DNA is TGTGCCAGTAGTATAGCGGAGGACTTCTACAATGAGCAGTTCTTC.

In its sample, this clonotype was seen a few times. The junction departs from germline at one end; a sequencing error may be responsible. This chain links TRBV20-1 with TRBJ2-3; D call uncertain. From germline, CDR1 is DFQATT and CDR2 SNEGSKA (reference sequence). The CDR3 is made up of 11 amino acids. The CDR3 DNA follows: TGCAGTGCTGGAGATGGAGATACGCAGTATTTT. Amino acid sequence: CSAGDGDTQYF.

Many counts were recorded for this clonotype. The CDR3 loop is CASSLASGRGGETQYF. In DNA, the CDR3 is TGTGCCAGCAGCTTGGCTAGCGGGAGGGGGGGCGAGACCCAGTACTTC. The J gene is TRBJ2-5, the V gene TRBV5-8; 12 bases align to TRBD2. V was pared by 0 bases and J by 5 bases, with 5 bases of the junction left unmatched. The CDR3 has 16 amino acids. Germline V CDR1 and CDR2: SGHTS, YDEGEE. The full variable domain, in which reference TRBV5-8 and TRBJ2-5 provide the parts outside the CDR3, is EAGVTQSPTHLIKTRGQQATLRCSPISGHTSVYWYQQALGLGLQFLLWYDEGEERNRGNFPPRFSGRQFPNYSSELNVNALELEDSALYLCASSLASGRGGETQYFGPGTRLLVL.

Here the CDR3 DNA reads TGCAGTGCTAGGCGCGGGGCTGAAAAACTGTTTTTT. Translation: CSARRGAEKLFF. The genes are TRBV20-1 and TRBJ1-4; possible D gene TRBD1, 5 bases. The CDR3 is made up of 12 amino acids. The germline CDR1 and CDR2 sequences are DFQATT and SNEGSKA (reference sequence). Trimming cost V 3 bases and J 7 bases, with 9 bases left between them.